This is a list of T cell receptor beta chains from one sample in a study of blood T cell dynamics during melanoma immunotherapy. Method: immunoSEQ multiplex PCR; TCRdb's copy keeps in-frame clones and lacks some. The repertoire holds 3,500 to 5,000 clones, 70% to 90% seen once, with roughly 4% in the top ten. The sequencing here drew on blood, taken from a patient treated with checkpoint blockade. The source of these receptors is a human donor with melanoma. Both conserved end residues are part of each CDR3. D genes are given only for firm matches. Size values are once, few and many counts, or a class for expanded clones, and some rows have none.

TRBJ1-3	TRBV9	NA	NA	CASSVEASSGNTIYF	TGTGCCAGCAGCGTAGAGGCCAGCTCTGGAAACACCATATATTTT
TRBJ1-1	TRBV5-6	once	NA	CASSPTAGRATEAFF	TGTGCCAGCAGCCCTACGGCAGGGAGAGCGACTGAAGCTTTCTTT
TRBJ1-2	TRBV27	NA	NA	CASSRKDSYGYTF	TGTGCCAGCAGTAGGAAGGACAGCTATGGCTACACCTTC
TRBJ2-7	TRBV6-5	NA	NA	CASSYIQASNEQYF	TGTGCCAGCAGTTACATACAGGCTAGCAACGAGCAGTACTTC
TRBJ1-4	TRBV20-1	NA	NA	CSASLEGKLFF	TGCAGTGCTAGCCTAGAAGGAAAACTGTTTTTT
TRBJ2-1	TRBV9	NA	TRBD1	CASSVGGTGIDNEQFF	TGTGCCAGCAGCGTCGGCGGGACAGGGATCGACAATGAGCAGTTCTTC
TRBJ1-4	TRBV18	NA	NA	CASSPPGDEKLFF	TGTGCCAGCTCACCACCGGGGGATGAAAAACTGTTTTTT
TRBJ2-7	TRBV5-4	few	NA	CASSFRKMSDEQYF	TGTGCCAGCAGCTTTCGGAAAATGTCGGACGAGCAGTACTTC
TRBJ2-7	TRBV9	NA	TRBD1	CASSHSGTGDPLDF	TGTGCCAGCAGCCATTCGGGGACAGGCGATCCCTTGGACTTC
TRBJ2-7	TRBV28	NA	TRBD2	CASSPWTSGSSYEQYF	TGTGCCAGCAGTCCCTGGACTAGCGGAAGCTCCTACGAGCAGTACTTC
TRBJ1-2	TRBV18	NA	NA	CASSSSEANYGYTF	TGTGCCAGCTCCTCGTCCGAGGCTAACTATGGCTACACCTTC
TRBJ2-1	TRBV5-1	NA	NA	CASSLVGGGNEQFF	TGCGCCAGCAGCTTGGTGGGAGGGGGGAATGAGCAGTTCTTC
TRBJ1-2	TRBV7-2	NA	NA	CASSLGGHEYGYTF	TGTGCCAGCAGCTTGGGGGGACATGAGTATGGCTACACCTTC
TRBJ2-7	TRBV29-1	NA	TRBD1	CSVETPTGSDEQYF	TGCAGCGTTGAAACACCGACAGGGAGCGACGAGCAGTACTTC
TRBJ1-5	TRBV30	few	NA	CAWSVGTYSNQPQHF	TGTGCCTGGAGTGTAGGCACATATAGCAATCAGCCCCAGCATTTT
TRBJ1-1	TRBV7-6	NA	NA	CASSLGAFGTEAFF	TGTGCCAGCAGCTTAGGCGCATTCGGAACTGAAGCTTTCTTT
TRBJ2-5	TRBV4-1	NA	TRBD1	CASSQLTSGTAEQETQYF	TGCGCCAGCAGCCAGTTGACGTCCGGGACAGCCGAGCAAGAGACCCAGTACTTC
TRBJ1-3	TRBV7-6	NA	NA	CASSLAGGSFSGNTIYF	TGTGCCAGCAGCTTAGCGGGGGGCTCCTTCTCTGGAAACACCATATATTTT
TRBJ1-2	TRBV7-2	NA	NA	CASSLTGPLESGYTF	TGTGCCAGCAGCTTAACAGGGCCCCTGGAAAGCGGCTACACCTTC
TRBJ2-5	TRBV15	NA	NA	CATSRDGGLFETQYF	TGTGCCACCAGCAGAGATGGGGGGTTGTTCGAGACCCAGTACTTC
TRBJ2-1	TRBV7-8	NA	TRBD2	CASSLATPDLAGGLPYNEQFF	TGTGCCAGCAGCTTAGCCACTCCAGACCTAGCGGGGGGGCTGCCCTACAATGAGCAGTTCTTC
TRBJ2-2	TRBV5-5	NA	NA	CASILSENTGELFF	TGTGCCAGCATCCTTAGCGAGAACACCGGGGAGCTGTTTTTT
TRBJ1-2	TRBV5-1	NA	NA	CASSLKDSFYGYTF	TGCGCCAGCAGCTTGAAAGACAGTTTCTATGGCTACACCTTC
TRBJ1-2	TRBV15	NA	TRBD1	CATSRGGTALNYGYTF	TGTGCCACCAGCAGAGGAGGGACAGCCCTTAACTATGGCTACACCTTC
TRBJ1-4	TRBV7-9	NA	TRBD1	CASSRGGGDEKLFF	TGTGCCAGCAGCCGCGGAGGGGGCGATGAAAAACTGTTTTTT
TRBJ2-5	TRBV5-1	once	NA	CASSLAGSQETQYF	TGCGCCAGCAGCTTGGCCGGCAGCCAAGAGACCCAGTACTTC
TRBJ2-7	TRBV9	NA	NA	CASSVGQGPPTSYEQYF	TGTGCCAGCAGCGTAGGCCAGGGGCCCCCTACCTCCTACGAGCAGTACTTC
TRBJ2-7	TRBV6-6	once	NA	CATLFDRTYEQYF	TGTGCCACCCTCTTCGACCGAACCTACGAGCAGTACTTC
TRBJ1-1	TRBV6-4	NA	TRBD1	CASSRQGNTEAFF	TGTGCCAGCAGTAGACAGGGGAACACTGAAGCTTTCTTT
TRBJ2-3	TRBV5-1	once	NA	CASSFQGRSTDTQYF	TGCGCCAGCAGCTTCCAGGGGCGTAGCACAGATACGCAGTATTTT
TRBJ2-1	TRBV6-6	NA	TRBD1	CASSYSRDRVGEQFF	TGTGCCAGCAGTTACTCGAGGGACAGGGTGGGGGAGCAGTTCTTC
TRBJ1-1	TRBV5-1	once	NA	CASSPAQVMNTEAFF	TGCGCCAGCAGCCCCGCTCAAGTCATGAACACTGAAGCTTTCTTT
TRBJ2-5	TRBV6-5	NA	TRBD1	CASSPRQGTQETQYF	TGTGCCAGCAGTCCGAGACAGGGTACCCAAGAGACCCAGTACTTC
TRBJ1-2	TRBV5-4	NA	TRBD1	CASSFEGTGIYGYTF	TGTGCCAGCAGCTTTGAAGGGACAGGGATCTATGGCTACACCTTC
TRBJ2-1	TRBV4-3	once	NA	CASSQVGQGVNEQFF	TGCGCCAGCAGCCAAGTCGGTCAGGGAGTCAATGAGCAGTTCTTC
TRBJ1-2	TRBV28	NA	TRBD1	CASSLSLGGQGGRNYGYTF	TGTGCCAGCAGTTTAAGCTTGGGGGGACAGGGAGGGAGGAACTATGGCTACACCTTC
TRBJ2-3	TRBV14	NA	TRBD2	CAGSHGTNTDTQYF	TGTGCCGGCAGCCACGGGACTAACACAGATACGCAGTATTTT